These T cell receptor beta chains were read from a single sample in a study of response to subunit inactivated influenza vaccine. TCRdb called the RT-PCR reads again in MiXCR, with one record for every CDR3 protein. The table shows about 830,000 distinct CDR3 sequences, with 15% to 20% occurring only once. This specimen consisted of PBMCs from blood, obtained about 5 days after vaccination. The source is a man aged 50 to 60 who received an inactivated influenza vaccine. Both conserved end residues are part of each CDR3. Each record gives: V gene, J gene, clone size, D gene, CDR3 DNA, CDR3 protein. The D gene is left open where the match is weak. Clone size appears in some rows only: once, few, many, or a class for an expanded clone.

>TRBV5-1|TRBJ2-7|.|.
TGCGCCAGCAGCTTCATTCAGGGTTCGGGATACGAGCAGTACTTC
CASSFIQGSGYEQYF
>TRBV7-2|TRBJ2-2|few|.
TGTGCCAGCAGCGGCGTACAGGGCGGAACCGGGGAGCTGTTTTTT
CASSGVQGGTGELFF
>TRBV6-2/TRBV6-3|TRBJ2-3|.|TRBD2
TGTGCCAGCACTTTAGCGGGAGGGCCCGCAGATACGCAGTATTTT
CASTLAGGPADTQYF
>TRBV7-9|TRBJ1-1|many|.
TGTGCCAGCAGCAACACAGTGAACACTGAAGCTTTCTTT
CASSNTVNTEAFF
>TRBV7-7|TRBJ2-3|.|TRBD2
TGTGCCAGCAGCCCCGTCCCGGGACTAGTGGAGACAGATACGCAGTATTTT
CASSPVPGLVETDTQYF
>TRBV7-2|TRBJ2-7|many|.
TGTGCCAGCAGCTTAGCGAGGAACTACGAGCAGTACTTC
CASSLARNYEQYF
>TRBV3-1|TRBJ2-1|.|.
TGTGCCAGCAGCCAAAAGGAATGGGGACGCACGAATGAGCAGTTCTTC
CASSQKEWGRTNEQFF
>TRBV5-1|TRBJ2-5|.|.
TGCGCCAGCAGCTTGGGTTACAGGACAGAGACCCAGTACTTC
CASSLGYRTETQYF
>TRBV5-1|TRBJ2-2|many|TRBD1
TGCGCCAGCAGCTTAAGGGGGCTCACCGGGGAGCTGTTTTTT
CASSLRGLTGELFF
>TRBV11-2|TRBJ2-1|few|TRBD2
TGTGCCAGCAGCCCGAGCGGGACTAGTCGGCAGTTCTTC
CASSPSGTSRQFF
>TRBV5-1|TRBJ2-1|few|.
TGCGCCAGCAGCTTGGAGCCAGGGGCTCCCGGTGAGCAGTTCTTC
CASSLEPGAPGEQFF
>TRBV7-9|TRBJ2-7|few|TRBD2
TGTGCCAGCAGCTTACCCCAGGGACTAGCGGGAGCGGAGCAGTACTTC
CASSLPQGLAGAEQYF
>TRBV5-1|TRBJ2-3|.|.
TGCGCCAGCAGCTTGGGGGAAAACACAGATACGCAGTATTTT
CASSLGENTDTQYF
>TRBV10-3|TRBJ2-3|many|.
TGTGCCATCAGTGAGACTGGTCCGCCCGATACGCAGTATTTT
CAISETGPPDTQYF
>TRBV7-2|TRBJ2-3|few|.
TGTGCCAGCAGCATCCCTCTAACGACGTCAGATACGCAGTATTTT
CASSIPLTTSDTQYF
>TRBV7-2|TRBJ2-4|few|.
TGTGCCAGCAGCTCCCAGAGTAGTCAAAACATTCAGTACTTC
CASSSQSSQNIQYF